This passage covers 23 T cell receptor beta chains from one sample sequenced in a study of blood T cell repertoires in COVID-19. This table comes from immunoSEQ multiplex PCR, and its TCRdb copy is limited to in-frame clones, with some not included. The sample consists of roughly 240,000 clones, approximately 85% of them appearing once. Sequenced material: PBMCs or T cells enriched from blood (not recorded which). All receptors derive from a woman aged 45-59 years with acute COVID-19.

The genes are TRBV5-1 and TRBJ1-1; D ambiguous. Germline CDR1 and CDR2: SGHRS and YFSETQ. Deletions cut 4 bases from V and 0 bases from J, with 10 bases between. CDR3 length: 14 amino acids. This chain's CDR3 is CASSLSTLNTEAFF. CDR3 DNA sequence: TGCGCCAGCAGCCTATCTACCTTGAACACTGAAGCTTTCTTT. Using reference TRBV5-1 and TRBJ1-1 for the parts outside the CDR3, the full variable domain is KAGVTQTPRYLIKTRGQQVTLSCSPISGHRSVSWYQQTPGQGLQFLFEYFSETQRNKGNFPGRFSGRQFSNSRSEMNVSTLELGDSALYLCASSLSTLNTEAFFGQGTRLTVV.

This clone has just one count. The V gene is TRBV4-3, the J gene TRBJ2-1, with 16 nucleotides matching TRBD2. The CDR3 runs 17 residues. Germline CDR1 and CDR2: LGHNA and YSLEER. V shed 6 bases, J shed 10 bases, and the junction held 12 bases outside the gene matches. CDR3 DNA: TGCGCCAGCAGTCCAACCGGGACTAGCGGGGGGGCTTTAGAGCAGTTCTTC. Encoded protein: CASSPTGTSGGALEQFF.

The chain couples TRBV30 to TRBJ2-5, with D maybe TRBD1 (6 bases). This CDR3 is 13 amino acids long. Deletions cut 4 bases from V and 3 bases from J, with 12 bases between. From germline, CDR1 is GTSNPN and CDR2 SVGIG (reference sequence). The CDR3 DNA follows: TGTGCCTGGAATAGGGGGAGTGAAGAGACCCAGTACTTC. As protein: CAWNRGSEETQYF.

J is TRBJ1-4 and V is TRBV18; 8 nucleotides match TRBD1. V dropped 2 bases and J dropped 8; count of bases not matched to a gene: 7. The CDR3 sequence is 15 residues long. Per the germline V gene, CDR1 is KGHSH and CDR2 is LQKENI. CDR3 amino acids: CASSPVTGDEEKLFF. The CDR3 nucleotides read TGTGCCAGCTCACCAGTGACAGGGGATGAGGAAAAACTGTTTTTT. Complete variable domain (other parts from reference TRBV18 and TRBJ1-4): NAGVMQNPRHLVRRRGQEARLRCSPMKGHSHVYWYRQLPEEGLKFMVYLQKENIIDESGMPKERFSAEFPKEGPSILRIQQVVRGDSAAYFCASSPVTGDEEKLFFGSGTQLSVL.

This chain connects TRBV7-3 to TRBJ1-1; TRBD1 matches at 9 bases. CDR3 length equals 15 residues. Per germline, CDR1 SGHTA and CDR2 FQGTGA. With 5 bases clipped from V and 0 bases from J, the junction kept 4 bases outside the gene matches. CDR3 sequence (DNA): TGTGCCAGCAGCCCAACAGGGGGCCTGAACACTGAAGCTTTCTTT. Translated, it gives CASSPTGGLNTEAFF.

This clone has a single count. The CDR3 DNA reads TGTGCTAGTGGCCAAGGGTGGACAGAGGATAGCTCCTACGAGCAGTACTTC. Protein sequence: CASGQGWTEDSSYEQYF. V is TRBV12-5 and J is TRBJ2-7; D is perhaps TRBD1 (6 bases). This CDR3 has 17 amino acids. CDR1 LGHNT and CDR2 FRNRAP come from the germline V gene. V gave up 6 bases and J gave up 0 bases, with 21 bases separating them.

This clone was observed a few times. The V gene is TRBV5-4, the J gene TRBJ2-6, with a tentative D call TRBD1 (6 bases). V lost 5 bases to trimming and J lost 1 base, with 13 bases between them. CDR3 length: 16 amino acids. Per the germline V gene, CDR1 is SGHNT and CDR2 is YYREEE (reference sequence). CDR3 bases: TGTGCCAGCAGTTCGGAACAGGGTTCTGGGGCCAACGTCCTGACTTTC. This encodes CASSSEQGSGANVLTF. The whole variable domain, filled in from reference TRBV5-4 and TRBJ2-6, reads ETGVTQSPTHLIKTRGQQVTLRCSSQSGHNTVSWYQQALGQGPQFIFQYYREEENGRGNFPPRFSGLQFPNYSSELNVNALELDDSALYLCASSSEQGSGANVLTFGAGSRLTVL.

This clone was counted between two and nine times. The same CDR3 arises from other DNA sequences in this sample as well. The gene calls are TRBV5-1 and TRBJ1-2, with 10 bases lining up with TRBD1. V shed 0 bases and J 8 bases; nucleotides not matched to a gene: 4. Germline V gives CDR1 SGHRS, CDR2 YFSETQ. CDR3 length: 14 residues. The CDR3 is CASSLAGQGDGYTF. The CDR3 DNA reads as TGCGCCAGCAGCTTGGCCGGACAGGGGGACGGCTACACCTTC.

The chain combines TRBV18 with TRBJ1-4, with D tentatively TRBD1 (6 bases). Per the germline V gene, CDR1 is KGHSH and CDR2 is LQKENI. The CDR3 has 15 residues. Trimming removed 3 bases at V and 7 bases at J, with 15 bases between. CDR3 nucleotides: TGTGCCAGCTCACCGAGCACAGGGAGGGTTGAAAAACTGTTTTTT. Translating it yields CASSPSTGRVEKLFF.

The chain is built from TRBV7-9 and TRBJ1-2, with 7 bases fitting TRBD1. This CDR3 spans 15 amino acids. Trimming at V came to 6 bases and at J to 3 bases, leaving 10 bases not matched to a gene. From germline, CDR1 is SEHNR and CDR2 FQNEAQ (reference sequence). The CDR3 spells CASSNEDRLDYGYTF. As DNA, the CDR3 is TGTGCCAGCAGTAACGAGGACAGGTTAGACTATGGCTACACCTTC.

V usage is TRBV6-2 or TRBV6-3 and J usage is TRBJ2-1, with a weak D call TRBD1 (6 bases). The V gene lost 2 bases and the J gene lost 1 base, with 12 bases spanning the gap. CDR1 is MNHEY and CDR2 is SVGEGT in the germline V gene. This CDR3 has 16 amino acids. CDR3 DNA: TGTGCCAGCAGTTACGAGACAGGCGTATCCTACAATGAGCAGTTCTTC. Translating it yields CASSYETGVSYNEQFF.

The gene calls are TRBV5-1 and TRBJ2-5; TRBD1 might be the D (6 bases). Trimming shortened V by 5 bases and J by 1 base, and 15 bases separated the two germline ends. This CDR3 has 15 amino acids. The germline gives CDR1 SGHRS, CDR2 YFSETQ. CDR3 DNA: TGCGCCAGCAGGCCAACCGGGACAAGCCAAGAGACCCAGTACTTC. The encoded protein is CASRPTGTSQETQYF.

V gene TRBV5-1 combines with J gene TRBJ2-1, with 9 nucleotides matching TRBD2. V dropped 0 bases and J dropped 6; count of bases not matched to a gene: 1. The CDR3 is 14 residues long. Germline CDR1 reads SGHRS; CDR2 reads YFSETQ. Here the CDR3 DNA reads TGCGCCAGCAGCTTGGTGGGACTAGCCAATGAGCAGTTCTTC. Its protein product is CASSLVGLANEQFF.

The V call is TRBV4-3, the J call TRBJ2-3, with 8 nucleotides matching TRBD2. The CDR3 is 19 residues long. J gave up 2 bases and V 3 bases, and 16 bases lay outside the gene matches. Germline CDR1 is LGHNA and CDR2 is YSLEER. In DNA form, the CDR3 reads TGCGCCAGCAGCCAGGCGCAGTCAATCGCGGGGGGATACACAGATACGCAGTATTTT. Translating it yields CASSQAQSIAGGYTDTQYF.

This clone was found once. This chain joins TRBV21-1 and TRBJ1-1. TRBV21-1 is a pseudogene locus. The CDR3 length is 16 residues. This CDR3 reads CASSKVAPGPRSEAFF. The CDR3, as DNA: TGTGCCAGCAGCAAGGTCGCGCCTGGTCCACGATCTGAAGCTTTCTTT.

The chain carries TRBV14 and TRBJ2-5; D is unresolved. V lost 4 bases and J lost 2, with 14 bases in between. The CDR3 runs 15 residues. CDR1 is SGHDN and CDR2 is FVKESK in the germline V gene. For the CDR3, the DNA is TGTGCCAGCAGCCGGCTGTCCCTCCCGCAAGAGACCCAGTACTTC. This encodes CASSRLSLPQETQYF.

The V gene is TRBV27, the J gene TRBJ1-5, with 8 bases aligning to TRBD1. CDR3 size: 14 residues. The germline CDR1 and CDR2 sequences are MNHEY and SMNVEV (reference sequence). J lost 5 bases, V lost 5 bases, and 5 bases had no gene match. The CDR3 region has the DNA TGTGCCAGCAGTCCCCAGGGGGCTCATCAGCCCCAGCATTTT. It codes for CASSPQGAHQPQHF.

The chain joins TRBV19 to TRBJ1-2; 7 bases match TRBD1. The V segment lost 10 bases and the J segment 0 bases; nucleotides outside the gene matches: 5. Germline CDR1 reads LNHDA; CDR2 reads SQIVND (reference sequence). The length of the CDR3 is 13 residues. The DNA of the CDR3 is TGTGCCATCCGGGACAGAGCTAACTATGGCTACACCTTC. This encodes CAIRDRANYGYTF.

This clone was seen just once. The J gene is TRBJ1-1, the V gene TRBV6-1; TRBD1 is a possible D gene (6 bases). The CDR3 consists of 16 residues. Per germline, CDR1 MNHNS and CDR2 SASEGT. Trimming removed 3 bases at V and 6 bases at J, with 20 bases between. CDR3 loop: CASSDKKGVLGAEAFF. CDR3 in DNA: TGTGCCAGCAGTGACAAGAAGGGGGTTCTGGGCGCTGAAGCTTTCTTT.

This chain uses TRBV16 with TRBJ1-5; D is perhaps TRBD1 (5 bases). This CDR3 has 12 residues. V was cut by 2 bases and J by 9 bases, with 8 bases left in between. Germline CDR1 and CDR2: KGHSY and FQNENV. The CDR3 coding sequence is TGTGCCAGCAGCCAAATAGGGGTGCCCCAGCATTTT. Translated, it gives CASSQIGVPQHF.

The table lists this clone with a few counts. The chain links TRBV7-9 to TRBJ1-2; 9 bases agree with TRBD1. The CDR3 length is 16 residues. CDR1 SEHNR and CDR2 FQNEAQ come from the germline V gene (reference sequence). The trim removed 5 bases at V and 7 bases at J, leaving 14 bases unmatched. CDR3 DNA: TGTGCCAGCAGCCTTCCCGTATTAACAGGGGGCTCTGGCTACACCTTC. This codes for CASSLPVLTGGSGYTF.

The genes are TRBV18 and TRBJ2-7; 10 bases line up with TRBD1. V lost 4 bases to trimming and J lost 3 bases; unmatched junction nucleotides: 9. Germline-derived CDR1 and CDR2 are KGHSH and LQKENI. The CDR3 loop spans 16 amino acids. CDR3 sequence (DNA): TGTGCCAGCTCACGAAATTCCGGGACAGGGGACTACGAGCAGTACTTC. Translation gives CASSRNSGTGDYEQYF.

The V call is TRBV7-8, the J call TRBJ2-5; 8 bases align to TRBD2. Per germline, CDR1 SGHVS and CDR2 FQNEAQ. This CDR3 comprises 14 residues. V gave up 5 bases and J gave up 1 base; unmatched junction bases: 3. In nucleotides, the CDR3 is TGTGCCAGCAGCGGCGGGGGGCGCCAAGAGACCCAGTACTTC. Translated, it gives CASSGGGRQETQYF.